The sequence of this T cell receptor (beta chain) was determined in a study of metastatic and nonmetastatic thyroid tumors. Study-wide context: Peripheral blood and tumor or nodule samples from malignant and benign thyroid patients were compared.

Thyroid surgery was preceded by no treatment in any patient. The J segment lost 6 bases and the V segment lost 7 bases, leaving 14 bases of the junction unmatched. Germline CDR1 is SQVTM and CDR2 is ANQGSEA. This CDR3 comprises 15 residues. Original data processing: Researchers built a distant-metastasis classifier for papillary thyroid cancer that drew on CDR3 differences across clinicopathological groups. TCRdb re-clonotyped the PCR reads via MiXCR. The authors' filters were not applied to this entry. This table has around 19,000 clones, roughly 15% appearing once. Study-level results: Reports indicated that malignant thyroid tumors showed significantly higher TCR beta diversity than benign nodules did, in blood and tumor.

The table lists this clone with a few counts. Its antigen remains unidentified. What was sequenced was tumor tissue. This clonotype was sampled from a female donor with papillary thyroid cancer or a benign thyroid nodule (not recorded which). Some clones in this sample may be carry-over from other donors' samples. The chain recombines TRBV29-1 with TRBJ1-5; 8 positions match TRBD1. CDR3 in amino acids: CSGEGPRGLGQPQHF. The CDR3 nucleotides read TGCAGCGGGGAAGGTCCCAGGGGGCTTGGTCAGCCCCAGCATTTT.